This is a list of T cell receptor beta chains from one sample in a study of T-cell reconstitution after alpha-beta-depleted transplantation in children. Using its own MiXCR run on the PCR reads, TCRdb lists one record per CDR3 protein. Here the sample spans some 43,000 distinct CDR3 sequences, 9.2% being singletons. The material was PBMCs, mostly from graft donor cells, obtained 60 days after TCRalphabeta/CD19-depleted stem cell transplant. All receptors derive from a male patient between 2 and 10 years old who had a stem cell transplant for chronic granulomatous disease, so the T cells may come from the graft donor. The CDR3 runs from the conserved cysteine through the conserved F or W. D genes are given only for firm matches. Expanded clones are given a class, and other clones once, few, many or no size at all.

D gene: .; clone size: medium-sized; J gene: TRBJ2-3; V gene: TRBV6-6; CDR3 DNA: TGTGCCAGCAGTTATCGAGATACGCAGTATTTT; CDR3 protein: CASSYRDTQYF
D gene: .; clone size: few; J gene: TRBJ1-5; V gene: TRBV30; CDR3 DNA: TGTGCCTGGAGTGTAAGACAGCTTAGCAATCAGCCCCAGCATTTT; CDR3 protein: CAWSVRQLSNQPQHF
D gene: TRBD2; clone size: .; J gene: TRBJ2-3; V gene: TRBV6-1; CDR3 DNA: TGTGCCAGCAGGCGTCGGACTAGCGGGAGGAGCACAGATACGCAGTATTTT; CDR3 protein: CASRRRTSGRSTDTQYF
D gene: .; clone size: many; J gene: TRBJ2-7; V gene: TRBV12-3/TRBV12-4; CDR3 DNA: TGTGCCAGCAGTTTTTGGGAGACCGACTCGTACGAGCAGTACTTC; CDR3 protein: CASSFWETDSYEQYF
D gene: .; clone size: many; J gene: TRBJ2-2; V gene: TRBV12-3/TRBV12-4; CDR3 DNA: TGTGCCAGCAGTTCGACAGCCATGAGCGGGGAGCTGTTTTTT; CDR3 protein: CASSSTAMSGELFF
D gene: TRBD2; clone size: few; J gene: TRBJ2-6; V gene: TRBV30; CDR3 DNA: TGTGCCTGGAGTCCCCGGGCCCTAGCGGTTTACTCTGGGGCCAACGTCCTGACTTTC; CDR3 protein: CAWSPRALAVYSGANVLTF
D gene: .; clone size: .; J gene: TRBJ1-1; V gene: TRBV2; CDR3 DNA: TGTGCCAGCAGTGAAGCGCGGGGGTCCGCCATGAACACTGAAGCTTTCTTT; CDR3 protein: CASSEARGSAMNTEAFF
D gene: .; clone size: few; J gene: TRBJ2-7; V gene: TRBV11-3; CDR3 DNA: TGTGCCAGCAGCTTTCTTCGGAGCTCCTACGAGCAGTACTTC; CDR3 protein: CASSFLRSSYEQYF
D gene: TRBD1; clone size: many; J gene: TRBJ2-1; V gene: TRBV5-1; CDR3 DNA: TGCGCCAGCAGCTTGGCAGGACAGGGTTACAATGAGCAGTTCTTC; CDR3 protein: CASSLAGQGYNEQFF
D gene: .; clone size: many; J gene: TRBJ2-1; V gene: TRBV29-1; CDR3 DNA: TGCAGCGCCGACTTTTACAATGAGCAGTTCTTC; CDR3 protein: CSADFYNEQFF
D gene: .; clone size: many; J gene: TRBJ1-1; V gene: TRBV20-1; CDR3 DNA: TGCAGTGCTTACAGGGAAACTGAAGCTTTCTTT; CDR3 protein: CSAYRETEAFF
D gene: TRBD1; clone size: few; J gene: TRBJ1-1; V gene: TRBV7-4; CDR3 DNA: TGTGCCAGCAGCTTAGTGGGGACAGGGGGCGTATCGGACACTGAAGCTTTCTTT; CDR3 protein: CASSLVGTGGVSDTEAFF
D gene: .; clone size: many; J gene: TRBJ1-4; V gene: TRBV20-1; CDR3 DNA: TGCAGTGCCCGCTTTGGGATACAGGAAAAACTGTTTTTT; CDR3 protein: CSARFGIQEKLFF
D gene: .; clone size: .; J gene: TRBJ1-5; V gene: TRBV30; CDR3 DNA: TGTGCCTGGAGCCATCGGGGTGGCAATCAGCCCCAGCATTTT; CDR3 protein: CAWSHRGGNQPQHF
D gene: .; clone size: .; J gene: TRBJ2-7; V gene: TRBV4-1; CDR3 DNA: TGCGCCAGCAGCCCCGGGGTTAGAGGCGAGCAGTACTTC; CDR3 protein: CASSPGVRGEQYF
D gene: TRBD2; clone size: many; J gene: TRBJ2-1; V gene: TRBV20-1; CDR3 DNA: TGCAGTGCTAGTCCCCTGCGGGAGGACTACAATGAGCAGTTCTTC; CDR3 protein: CSASPLREDYNEQFF
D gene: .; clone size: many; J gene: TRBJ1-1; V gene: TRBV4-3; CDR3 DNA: TGCGCCAGCAGCCAAGAAGGGTGGACTGAAGCTTTCTTT; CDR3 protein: CASSQEGWTEAFF
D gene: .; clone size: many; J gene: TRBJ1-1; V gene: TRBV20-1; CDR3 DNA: TGCAGTGCTAGAACCGGGACGAAGAACACTGAAGCTTTCTTT; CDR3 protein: CSARTGTKNTEAFF
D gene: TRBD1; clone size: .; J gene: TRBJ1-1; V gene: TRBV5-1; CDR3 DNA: TGCGCCAGCAGCGGAACGGACAGGAGGGTAACTTTCTTT; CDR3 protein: CASSGTDRRVTFF
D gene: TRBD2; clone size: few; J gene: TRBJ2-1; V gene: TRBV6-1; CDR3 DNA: TGTGCCAGCAGCGAACTAGCGGGATCCCACAATGAGCAGTTCTTC; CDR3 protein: CASSELAGSHNEQFF
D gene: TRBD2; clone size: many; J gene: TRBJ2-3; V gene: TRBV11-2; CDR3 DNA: TGTGCCAGCAGCTTAGCACTAGCGGGAGGCTCAGATACGCAGTATTTT; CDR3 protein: CASSLALAGGSDTQYF
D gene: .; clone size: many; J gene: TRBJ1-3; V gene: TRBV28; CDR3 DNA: TGTGCCAGCAGTCCCGACCTGAGTTCTGGAAACACCATATATTTT; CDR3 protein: CASSPDLSSGNTIYF
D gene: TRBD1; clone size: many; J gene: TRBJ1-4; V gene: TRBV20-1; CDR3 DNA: TGCAGTGCTAGCTCACCCAGGGGGCGGGAAAAACTGTTTTTT; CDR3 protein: CSASSPRGREKLFF
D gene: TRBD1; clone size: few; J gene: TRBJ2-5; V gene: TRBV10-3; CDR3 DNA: TGTGCCACACGACAGGGATCTCAAGAGACCCAGTACTTC; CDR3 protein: CATRQGSQETQYF
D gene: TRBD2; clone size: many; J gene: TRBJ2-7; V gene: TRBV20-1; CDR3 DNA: TGCAGTGCTAGTGGGGGACTAGGCGACCGGAACGCCTACGAGCAGTACTTC; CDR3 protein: CSASGGLGDRNAYEQYF
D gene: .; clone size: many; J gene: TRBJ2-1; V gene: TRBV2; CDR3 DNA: TGTGCCAGCAGGGACAGCTCCTACAATGAGCAGTTCTTC; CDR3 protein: CASRDSSYNEQFF
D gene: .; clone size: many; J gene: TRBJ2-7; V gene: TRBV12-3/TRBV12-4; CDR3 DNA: TGTGCCAGCAGTCCACGAGCGGTCTCCTACGAGCAGTACTTC; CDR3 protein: CASSPRAVSYEQYF
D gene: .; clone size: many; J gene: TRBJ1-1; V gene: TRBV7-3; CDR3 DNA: TGTGCCAGCAGCTCGGTTTGGGGCACTGAAGCTTTCTTT; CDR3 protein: CASSSVWGTEAFF
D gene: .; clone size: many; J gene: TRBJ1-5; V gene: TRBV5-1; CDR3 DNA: TGCGCCAGCAGCCCCCTAGGAGGCGATTATCAGCCCCAGCATTTT; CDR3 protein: CASSPLGGDYQPQHF
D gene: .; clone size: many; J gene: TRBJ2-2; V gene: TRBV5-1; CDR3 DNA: TGCGCCAGCAGCTTGCGGAGGGAACTAGGCACCGGGGAGCTGTTTTTT; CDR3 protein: CASSLRRELGTGELFF
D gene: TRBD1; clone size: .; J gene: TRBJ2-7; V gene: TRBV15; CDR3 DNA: TGTGCCACCAGCAGAGAGACAGGGTTCCCCGAGGCGTACTTC; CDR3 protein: CATSRETGFPEAYF
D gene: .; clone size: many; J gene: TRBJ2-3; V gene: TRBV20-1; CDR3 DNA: TGCAGTGCTAGAGAGACAACAGATACGCAGTATTTT; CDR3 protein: CSARETTDTQYF
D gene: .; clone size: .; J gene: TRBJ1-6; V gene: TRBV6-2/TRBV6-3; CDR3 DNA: TGTGCCAGCAGCCACTCGATGAGACCACTTCCCCACTTT; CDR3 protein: CASSHSMRPLPHF
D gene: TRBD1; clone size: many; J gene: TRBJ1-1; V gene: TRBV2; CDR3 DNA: TGTGCCAGCAGTGGACAGGGGCCCACTGAAGCTTTCTTT; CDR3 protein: CASSGQGPTEAFF
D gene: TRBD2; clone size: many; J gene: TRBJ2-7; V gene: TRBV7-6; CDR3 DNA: TGTGCCAGCAGCTTAGCCCCTTCGGGAGCGGGAGATGAGCAGTACTTC; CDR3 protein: CASSLAPSGAGDEQYF
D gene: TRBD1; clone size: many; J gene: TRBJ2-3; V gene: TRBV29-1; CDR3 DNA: TGCAGCAACCGAGCGAGACAGGGGTCCAAAGGGACAGATACGCAGTATTTT; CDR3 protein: CSNRARQGSKGTDTQYF
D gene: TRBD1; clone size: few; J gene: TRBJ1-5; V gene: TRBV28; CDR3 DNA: TGTGCCAGCAGCTCCATACTCGGGACAGGACCACAGCCCAGCAATCAGCCCCAGCATTTT; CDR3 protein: CASSSILGTGPQPSNQPQHF